Listed below are T cell receptor beta chains from one sample, sequenced in a study of T cell responses to AZD1222 COVID-19 vaccine. Some clones are missing from TCRdb's copy, which holds only in-frame ones; the method was immunoSEQ multiplex PCR. The table has fewer than 100,000 clones, around nine tenths seen once. The material sequenced was peripheral blood, taken 28 days after the second AZD1222 dose. The source of these receptors is an adult who received the AZD1222 COVID-19 vaccine. Both conserved end residues are part of each CDR3. The D gene is left open where the match is weak. Expanded clones are given a class, and other clones once, few, many or no size at all.

TRBV20-1	NA	NA	TRBJ1-1	TGCAGTGCTAGTGGATCGCACATCGGGAAGACTGAAGCTTTCTTT	CSASGSHIGKTEAFF
TRBV7-6	TRBD1	NA	TRBJ2-5	TGTGCCAGCAGCTTATTTCTGGGACAGGGAAGAGAGACCCAGTACTTC	CASSLFLGQGRETQYF
TRBV3-1/TRBV3-2	NA	NA	TRBJ2-5	TGTGCCAGCAGCTACTTGGAGACCCAGTACTTC	CASSYLETQYF
TRBV7-2	NA	NA	TRBJ2-1	TGTGCCAGCAGCCTACGACAGGCTAGCTCCTACAATGAGCAGTTCTTC	CASSLRQASSYNEQFF
TRBV5-4	NA	NA	TRBJ2-1	TGTGCCAGCAGCTTGAGGTCACTCTCCTACAATGAGCAGTTCTTC	CASSLRSLSYNEQFF
TRBV6-6	NA	NA	TRBJ2-2	TGTGCCAGCACTACGGTGACAACGAACACCGGGGAGCTGTTTTTT	CASTTVTTNTGELFF
TRBV11-2	NA	NA	TRBJ1-2	TGTGCCAGCAGCTTAGCGGGGGTTAACTATGGCTACACCTTC	CASSLAGVNYGYTF
TRBV7-2	NA	NA	TRBJ1-5	TGTGCCAGCAGCTTAGACCTTCAGGGTCAGGCCCAGCATTTT	CASSLDLQGQAQHF
TRBV5-1	NA	NA	TRBJ1-1	TGCGCCAGCAGCCCCCTAAAAAACACTGAAGCTTTCTTT	CASSPLKNTEAFF
TRBV18	NA	once	TRBJ2-1	TGTGCCAGCTCACCACGGGCTGCGTTCAATGAGCAGTTCTTC	CASSPRAAFNEQFF
TRBV7-2	NA	NA	TRBJ1-5	TGTGCCAGCAGCCCACAGGGAAATCAGCCCCAGCATTTT	CASSPQGNQPQHF
TRBV3-1/TRBV3-2	NA	NA	TRBJ1-2	TGTGCCAGCAGCCCACGGGATTCTGGCTACACCTTC	CASSPRDSGYTF
TRBV19	TRBD1	NA	TRBJ2-7	TGTGCCAGTAGTAAAGCCAGAGGGACAGGGAGGCGAGACGAGCAGTACTTC	CASSKARGTGRRDEQYF
TRBV6-1	TRBD1	once	TRBJ2-7	TGTGCCAGCAGTGAACACCACTCCGGGACAGGTGAATACGAGCAGTACTTC	CASSEHHSGTGEYEQYF
TRBV19	NA	once	TRBJ2-7	TGTGCCAGTAGTATCCGCACCTCCTACGAGCAGTACTTC	CASSIRTSYEQYF